These T cell receptor beta chains were read from a single sample in a study of T cells in Graves' hyperthyroidism and ophthalmopathy. MiXCR was run by TCRdb on the multiplex PCR reads, yielding one entry per CDR3 protein. The sample has roughly 500,000 distinct CDR3 sequences, around a quarter seen once. What was sequenced was blood. These receptors were collected from a woman aged 25 to 39 with Graves' ophthalmopathy. Each CDR3 is given with its conserved first and last residue. The D gene is left open where the match is weak. Only part of the rows carry a size: once, few, many, or a class if the clone is expanded.

TRBJ2-5 | TRBV28 | - | - | CASSLLGQLLKETQYF | TGTGCCAGCAGTTTGTTAGGACAGCTTCTTAAAGAGACCCAGTACTTC
TRBJ2-7 | TRBV19 | many | - | CASTPNSFSYEQYF | TGTGCCAGCACCCCGAACTCCTTCTCCTACGAGCAGTACTTC
TRBJ1-1 | TRBV11-3 | - | - | CASSHDGPNTEAFF | TGTGCCAGCAGCCACGACGGACCGAACACTGAAGCTTTCTTT
TRBJ1-2 | TRBV24-1 | many | - | CATHAGAGYGYTF | TGTGCCACCCACGCCGGCGCAGGGTATGGCTACACCTTC
TRBJ2-7 | TRBV9 | many | - | CASSVEVLSNKQYF | TGTGCCAGCAGCGTAGAGGTCTTGAGTAATAAGCAGTACTTC
TRBJ2-7 | TRBV2 | - | - | CASSSGTYFYEQYF | TGTGCCAGCAGCTCCGGGACCTACTTCTACGAGCAGTACTTC
TRBJ2-5 | TRBV10-3 | many | TRBD1 | CAISEPTGGRETQYF | TGTGCCATCAGTGAACCGACAGGGGGCAGAGAGACCCAGTACTTC
TRBJ2-3 | TRBV12-3/TRBV12-4 | many | TRBD1 | CASSSQGAGTDTQYF | TGTGCCAGCAGCTCGCAGGGGGCTGGCACAGATACGCAGTATTTT
TRBJ2-6 | TRBV2 | - | - | CASSRARGANVLTF | TGTGCCAGCAGTAGGGCGCGAGGGGCCAACGTCCTGACTTTC
TRBJ2-5 | TRBV7-2 | many | TRBD1 | CASSRDRGVEETQYF | TGTGCCAGCAGTCGGGACAGGGGGGTCGAAGAGACCCAGTACTTC
TRBJ1-2 | TRBV29-1 | many | - | CSVEGLGYGYTF | TGCAGCGTTGAAGGATTGGGCTATGGCTACACCTTC
TRBJ2-5 | TRBV2 | many | TRBD1 | CARREQGVETQYF | TGTGCCAGGAGGGAACAGGGGGTGGAGACCCAGTACTTC
TRBJ1-2 | TRBV6-5 | many | - | CASSYGAFGAGGEYTF | TGTGCCAGCAGTTACGGGGCGTTTGGGGCAGGAGGGGAGTACACCTTC
TRBJ2-3 | TRBV20-1 | few | - | CSARGTSTDTQYF | TGCAGTGCTAGAGGGACTAGCACAGATACGCAGTATTTT
TRBJ1-2 | TRBV27 | - | - | CVSRPGFFYGYTF | TGTGTCAGCAGACCCGGCTTCTTCTATGGCTACACCTTC
TRBJ1-2 | TRBV13 | - | - | CASSPRTSWTNFSGGYTF | TGTGCCAGCAGCCCGAGAACCTCCTGGACGAATTTTTCGGGTGGCTACACCTTC